Sequencing of this T cell receptor (beta chain) was carried out in a study of CD8+ T cells in alopecia areata. Study-wide results and caveats: For baseline CD8+ expansion, any link to response stays uncertain with one nonresponder. On tofacitinib, scalp clonality and expanded CD8+ clones among top 100 fell significantly. Many expanded lesional clones persisted during tofacitinib (in both scalp and blood).

The CDR3 is 14 residues long. The germline V gene encodes CDR1 LGHNA and CDR2 YSLEER. V was cut by 5 bases and J by 2 bases, with 10 bases left in between. Regarding this clone: Its target is unknown.

Specified treatment: oral pan-JAK inhibitor, 5-10 mg twice daily. Reverse transcription of extracted RNA yielded cDNA, which provided the sequencing template. Repertoires were generated with immunoSEQ multiplex PCR, while TCRdb's copy carries only in-frame clones and drops some. The sample lists 110,000 to 150,000 clones; about 59% were seen once. V and J are TRBV4-3 and TRBJ1-5, with D maybe TRBD1 (5 bases). The specimen was CD8+ T cells sorted from blood, collected at week 4, from a patient treated with tofacitinib. This receptor was obtained from a human donor with alopecia areata. The CDR3 region has the DNA TGCGCCAGCAGCGTCCGGGACGGCAATCAGCCCCAGCATTTT. Translation gives CASSVRDGNQPQHF.